This TCR beta chain was recorded in a study of cytomegalovirus exposure and HLA in healthy donors. Researchers ran the PCR with 60 Vbeta and 13 Jbeta primers. Profiled with immunoSEQ multiplex PCR; TCRdb holds only in-frame clones, not every one. This table has under 80,000 clones, roughly 75% appearing once. This clone was recorded a few times. The V end was cut by 6 bases, the J end by 7 bases, with 15 bases between. The CDR3 extends over 13 amino acids. Germline CDR1 reads MNHNS; CDR2 reads SASEGT. Sequencing was carried out using PBMCs. The V call is TRBV6-1, the J call TRBJ1-2; D is possibly TRBD1 (6 bases). The receptor comes from a woman in her 30s in good health and CMV-seronegative. The CDR3 here is CASRIQGHGGYTF. The CDR3 DNA follows: TGTGCCAGCAGGATTCAGGGGCACGGTGGCTACACCTTC.